This T cell receptor (beta chain) is from a study of blood T cell repertoires in COVID-19. The CDR3 extends over 15 amino acids. Per the germline V gene, CDR1 is LNHNV and CDR2 is YYDKDF (reference sequence). V was trimmed by 0 bases and J by 7 bases, leaving 12 bases between them. Data came from immunoSEQ multiplex PCR; TCRdb stores just in-frame clones and leaves some out. This table holds some 340,000 clones, more than 70% found once. The rearrangement joins TRBV15 to TRBJ2-2, with D uncertain. Material: peripheral blood. The receptor was derived from a man aged 25 to 40 with active or convalescent COVID-19. CDR3 region: CATSRDLGVGGELFF. In nucleotides, the CDR3 is TGTGCCACCAGCAGAGATCTGGGCGTTGGCGGGGAGCTGTTTTTT.